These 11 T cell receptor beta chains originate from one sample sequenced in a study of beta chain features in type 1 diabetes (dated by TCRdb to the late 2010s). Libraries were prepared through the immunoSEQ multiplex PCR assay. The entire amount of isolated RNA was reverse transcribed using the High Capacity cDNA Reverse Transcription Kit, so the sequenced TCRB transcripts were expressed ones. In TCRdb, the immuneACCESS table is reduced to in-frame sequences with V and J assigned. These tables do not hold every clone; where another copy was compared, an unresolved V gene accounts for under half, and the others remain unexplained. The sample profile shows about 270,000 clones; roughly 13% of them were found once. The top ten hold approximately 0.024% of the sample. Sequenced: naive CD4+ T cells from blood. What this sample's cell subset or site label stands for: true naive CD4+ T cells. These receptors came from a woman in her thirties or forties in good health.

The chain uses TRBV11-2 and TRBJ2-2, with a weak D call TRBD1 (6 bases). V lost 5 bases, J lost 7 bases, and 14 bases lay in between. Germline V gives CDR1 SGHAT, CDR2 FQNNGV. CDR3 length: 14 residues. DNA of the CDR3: TGTGCCAGCAGCCAGGGGACATGGCTCGGGGAGCTGTTTTTT. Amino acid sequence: CASSQGTWLGELFF.

CDR3 sequence: CASKFTGALNTEAFF. CDR3 sequence (DNA): TGTGCCAGCAAATTCACAGGGGCCTTGAACACTGAAGCTTTCTTT. The chain combines TRBV6-5 with TRBJ1-1, with 7 bases fitting TRBD1. Per germline, CDR1 MNHEY and CDR2 SVGAGI. The trim removed 7 bases at V and 0 bases at J, leaving 8 bases unmatched. The CDR3 spans 15 residues.

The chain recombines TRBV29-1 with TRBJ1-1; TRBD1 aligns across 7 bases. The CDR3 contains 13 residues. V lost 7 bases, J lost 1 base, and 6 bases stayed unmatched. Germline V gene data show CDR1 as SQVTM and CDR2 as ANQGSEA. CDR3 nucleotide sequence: TGCAGCGCTTGGGCAGGGGGGAACACTGAAGCTTTCTTT. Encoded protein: CSAWAGGNTEAFF.

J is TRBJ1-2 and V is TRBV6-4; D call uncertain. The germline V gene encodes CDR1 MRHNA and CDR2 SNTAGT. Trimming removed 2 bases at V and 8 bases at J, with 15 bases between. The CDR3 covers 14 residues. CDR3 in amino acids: CASSDPTRVGGYTF. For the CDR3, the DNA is TGTGCCAGCAGTGACCCGACGCGGGTTGGGGGCTACACCTTC.

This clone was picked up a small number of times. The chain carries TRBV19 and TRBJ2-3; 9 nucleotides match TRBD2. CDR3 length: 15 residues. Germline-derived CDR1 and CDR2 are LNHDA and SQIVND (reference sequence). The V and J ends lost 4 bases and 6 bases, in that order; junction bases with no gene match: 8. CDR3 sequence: CASSSMASGVDTQYF. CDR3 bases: TGTGCCAGTAGTAGCATGGCTAGCGGGGTGGATACGCAGTATTTT.

The CDR3 loop is CASSPLGGWSDTEAFF. DNA of the CDR3: TGTGCCAGCTCACCTCTCGGAGGGTGGAGTGATACTGAAGCTTTCTTT. This chain links TRBV18 with TRBJ1-1; D remains ambiguous. The CDR3 spans 16 residues. CDR1 is KGHSH and CDR2 is LQKENI in the germline V gene. V gave up 3 bases and J gave up 5 bases, with 19 bases separating them.

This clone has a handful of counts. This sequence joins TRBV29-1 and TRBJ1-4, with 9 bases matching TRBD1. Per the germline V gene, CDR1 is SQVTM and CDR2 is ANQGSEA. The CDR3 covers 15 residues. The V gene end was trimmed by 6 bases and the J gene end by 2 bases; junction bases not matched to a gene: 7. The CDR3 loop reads CSVYGQGRTNEKLFF. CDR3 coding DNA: TGCAGCGTCTACGGACAGGGGAGGACTAATGAAAAACTGTTTTTT.

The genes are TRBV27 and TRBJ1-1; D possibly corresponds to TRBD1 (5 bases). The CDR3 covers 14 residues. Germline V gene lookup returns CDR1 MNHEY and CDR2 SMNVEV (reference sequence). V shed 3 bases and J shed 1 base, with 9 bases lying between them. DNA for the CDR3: TGTGCCAGCAGTTTTTACCAGGGGAACACTGAAGCTTTCTTT. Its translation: CASSFYQGNTEAFF.

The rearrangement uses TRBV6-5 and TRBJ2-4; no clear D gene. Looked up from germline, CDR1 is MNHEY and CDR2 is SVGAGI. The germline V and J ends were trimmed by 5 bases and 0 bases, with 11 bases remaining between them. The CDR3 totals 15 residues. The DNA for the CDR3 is TGTGCCAGCAGTGCCCCAGGTGTAGCCAAAAACATTCAGTACTTC. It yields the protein CASSAPGVAKNIQYF.

The CDR3 nucleotides read TGTGCCAGTAGGGACCCGGGACTAGCGACAGATACGCAGTATTTT. Protein: CASRDPGLATDTQYF. The chain employs TRBV19 and TRBJ2-3, with 10 nucleotides matching TRBD2. The trim removed 6 bases at V and 3 bases at J, leaving 6 bases unmatched. CDR1 is LNHDA, CDR2 SQIVND, per germline (reference sequence). This CDR3 has 15 residues. Variable domain in full (rest from reference TRBV19 and TRBJ2-3): DGGITQSPKYLFRKEGQNVTLSCEQNLNHDAMYWYRQDPGQGLRLIYYSQIVNDFQKGDIAEGYSVSREKKESFPLTVTSAQKNPTAFYLCASRDPGLATDTQYFGPGTRLTVL.

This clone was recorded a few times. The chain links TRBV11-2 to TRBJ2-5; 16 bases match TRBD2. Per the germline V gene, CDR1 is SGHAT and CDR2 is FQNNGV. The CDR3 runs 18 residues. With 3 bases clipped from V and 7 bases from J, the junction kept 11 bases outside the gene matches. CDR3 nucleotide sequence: TGTGCCAGCAGCTTCGTGCCCGGGACTAGCGGGGGGGCTCGGACCCAGTACTTC. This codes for CASSFVPGTSGGARTQYF.